The text below deals with one T cell receptor beta chain. Its cognate antigen has yet to be identified. It has no much larger one-base neighbor in the sample; base qualities were not kept. TCRbeta CDR3 regions were amplified from genomic DNA by means of the immunoSEQ Assay, a bias-controlled multiplex PCR. As for how the authors treated the data: Nucleated cell counts per sample were estimated from amplification of reference gene primers within the assay. To quantify the absolute abundance of each unique TCRbeta CDR3 rearrangement, sequence reads were collapsed and filtered. Productive Simpson clonality was computed per sample as the square root of Simpson's diversity index over productive rearrangements. In TCRdb, the immuneACCESS table is reduced to in-frame sequences with V and J assigned. These tables do not hold every clone; where another copy was compared, an unresolved V gene accounts for under half, and the others remain unexplained. V and J calls and clone size are given by that table; D and trimming were obtained from the DNA. In this sample the table shows roughly 500,000 clones, roughly nine tenths of which occur a single time. Around 8% of the sample is taken by the ten largest.

This entry is derived from a study of blood T cell repertoires in COVID-19 (TCRdb year 2020). Concerning the study at large: Collaborator samples came from the United States, Italy and Spain and covered acute and convalescent phases of COVID-19. The prospective study material was composed of cDNA or gDNA derived from T cells, B-cell-depleted T cells, or PBMCs. The dataset comprised deeply sampled blood TCRbeta repertoires from subjects exposed to, actively infected with, or recovered from COVID-19. A freely available public database, intended as a resource for researchers studying the immune response to SARS-CoV-2, is where the repertoires were released. The samples were drawn from the first 160 participants of the ongoing ImmuneRACE study and from over 950 subjects provided by 6 global collaborators. Nearly every sample came with metadata listing a de-identified subject ID, COVID-19 status, age in years and sex. Where available, HLA class I and class II types were taken from metadata supplied by the sample provider and were not determined by assay-based typing.

Participants in the prospective study were aged about 18 to 89 years, lived in more than 20 United States geographic areas, and enrolled through a virtual design. Cohort assignment in the prospective study relied on participant-reported clinical history from a screening survey and a study questionnaire. Recovered participants in ImmuneRACE Cohort 3 were defined by two consecutive negative NP/OP PCR tests, clearance by a healthcare professional, or resolution of symptoms. Each participant in the prospective study had whole blood, serum and a nasopharyngeal or oropharyngeal swab collected by mobile phlebotomists. Over an approximately 2-month period, participants in the prospective study had the option of providing additional blood draws and questionnaires. Blood samples from the prospective study were shipped frozen or at room temperature prior to DNA extraction. Study-wide conclusions, independent of this receptor: The amount of clinical and demographic metadata varied by source and participant and was provided uncurated.

The germline V and J ends show losses of 0 bases and 8 bases respectively, and no gene match explains 4 bases of the junction. CDR1 SGDLS and CDR2 YYNGEE were looked up in the germline V gene. CDR3 length: 15 amino acids, cysteine to phenylalanine. Only the CDR3 part of the read is kept: 45 bases, read in frame from the first base. The receptor was isolated from an older woman who had recovered from COVID-19. Sequencing input: PBMCs or T cells enriched from blood (not recorded which). Here the chain combines TRBV9 and TRBJ2-1, with 11 middle bases fitting TRBD2. The DNA sequence reads TGTGCCAGCAGCGTAGGGGCTAGCGGGAGGCATGAGCAGTTCTTC. It translates to CASSVGASGRHEQFF.